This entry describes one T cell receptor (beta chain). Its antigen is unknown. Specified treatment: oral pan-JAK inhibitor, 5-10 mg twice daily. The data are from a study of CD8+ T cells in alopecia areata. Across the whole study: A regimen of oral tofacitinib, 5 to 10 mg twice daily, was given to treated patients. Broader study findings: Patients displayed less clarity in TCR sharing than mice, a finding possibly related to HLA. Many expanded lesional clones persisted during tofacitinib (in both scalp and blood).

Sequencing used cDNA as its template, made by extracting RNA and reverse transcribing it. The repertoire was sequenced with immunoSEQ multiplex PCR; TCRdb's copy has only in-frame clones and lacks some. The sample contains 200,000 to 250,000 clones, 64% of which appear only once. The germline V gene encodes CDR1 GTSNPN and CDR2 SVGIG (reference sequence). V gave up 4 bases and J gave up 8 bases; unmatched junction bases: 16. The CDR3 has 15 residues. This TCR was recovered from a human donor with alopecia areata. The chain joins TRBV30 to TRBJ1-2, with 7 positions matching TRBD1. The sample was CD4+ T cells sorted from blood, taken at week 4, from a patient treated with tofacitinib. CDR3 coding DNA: TGTGCCTGGACCTCACGGGAGGGGGCACGTTTCGGCTACACCTTC. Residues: CAWTSREGARFGYTF.